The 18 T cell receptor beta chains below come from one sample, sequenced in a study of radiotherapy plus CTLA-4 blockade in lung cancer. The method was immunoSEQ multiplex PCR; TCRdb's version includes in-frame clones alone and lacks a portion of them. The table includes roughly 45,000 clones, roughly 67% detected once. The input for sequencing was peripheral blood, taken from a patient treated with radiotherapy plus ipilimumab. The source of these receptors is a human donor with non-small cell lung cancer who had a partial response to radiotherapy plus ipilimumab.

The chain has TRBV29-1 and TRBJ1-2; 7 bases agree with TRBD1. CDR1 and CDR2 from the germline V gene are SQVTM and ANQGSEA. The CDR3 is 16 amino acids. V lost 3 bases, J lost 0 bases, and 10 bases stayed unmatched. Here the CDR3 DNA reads TGCAGCGTTGATAACATCGGACAGGCCGCTAACTATGGCTACACCTTC. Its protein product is CSVDNIGQAANYGYTF.

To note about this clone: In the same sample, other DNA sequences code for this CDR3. CDR3 sequence: CASSLVFQETQYF. DNA of the CDR3: TGCGCCAGCAGCTTGGTCTTTCAAGAGACCCAGTACTTC. This chain connects TRBV5-1 to TRBJ2-5; D gene uncertain. Looked up from germline, CDR1 is SGHRS and CDR2 is YFSETQ. CDR3 size: 13 residues. V was pared by 0 bases and J by 2 bases, with 5 bases between.

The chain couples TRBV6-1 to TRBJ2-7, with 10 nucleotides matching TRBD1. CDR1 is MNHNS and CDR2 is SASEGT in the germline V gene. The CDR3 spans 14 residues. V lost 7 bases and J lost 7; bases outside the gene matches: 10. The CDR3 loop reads CASTLGDRGREQYF. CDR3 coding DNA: TGTGCCAGCACTCTCGGGGACAGGGGTAGGGAGCAGTACTTC.

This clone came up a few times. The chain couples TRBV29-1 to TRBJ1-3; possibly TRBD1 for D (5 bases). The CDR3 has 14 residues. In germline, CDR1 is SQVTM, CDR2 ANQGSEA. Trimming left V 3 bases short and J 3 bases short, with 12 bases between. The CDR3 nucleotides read TGCAGCGTTGAGCTTCAGGGTCATGGAAACACCATATATTTT. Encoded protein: CSVELQGHGNTIYF.

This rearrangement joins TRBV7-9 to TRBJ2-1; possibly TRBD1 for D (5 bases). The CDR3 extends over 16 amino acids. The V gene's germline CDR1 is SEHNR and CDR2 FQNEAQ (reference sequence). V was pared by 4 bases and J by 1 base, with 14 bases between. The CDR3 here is CASSWEAGLSYNEQFF. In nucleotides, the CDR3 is TGTGCCAGCAGCTGGGAAGCAGGGCTTTCCTACAATGAGCAGTTCTTC.

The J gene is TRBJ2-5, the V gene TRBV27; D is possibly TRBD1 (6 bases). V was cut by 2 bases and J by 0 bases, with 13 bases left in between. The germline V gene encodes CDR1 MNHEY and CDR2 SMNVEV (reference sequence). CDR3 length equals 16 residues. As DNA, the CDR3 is TGTGCCAGCAGTTTAGCGAGTGGACAGTACCAAGAGACCCAGTACTTC. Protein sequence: CASSLASGQYQETQYF.

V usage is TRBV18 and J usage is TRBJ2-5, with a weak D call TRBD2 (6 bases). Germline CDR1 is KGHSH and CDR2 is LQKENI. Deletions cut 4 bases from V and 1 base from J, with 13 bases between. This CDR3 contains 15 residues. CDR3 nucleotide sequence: TGTGCCAGCTCACTCGGGACGGGGGTCCAAGAGACCCAGTACTTC. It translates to CASSLGTGVQETQYF.

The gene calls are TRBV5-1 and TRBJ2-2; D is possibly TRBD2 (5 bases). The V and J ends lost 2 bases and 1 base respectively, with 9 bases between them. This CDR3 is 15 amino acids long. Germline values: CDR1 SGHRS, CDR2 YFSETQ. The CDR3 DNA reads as TGCGCCAGCAGCTTTTTCGGGGTGAACACCGGGGAGCTGTTTTTT. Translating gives CASSFFGVNTGELFF.

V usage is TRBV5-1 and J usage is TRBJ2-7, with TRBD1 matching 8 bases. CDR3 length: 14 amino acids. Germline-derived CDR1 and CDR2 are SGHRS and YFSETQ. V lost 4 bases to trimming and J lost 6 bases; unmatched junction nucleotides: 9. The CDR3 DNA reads TGCGCCAGCAGCGGTGACACAGGGGGAGGCGAGCAGTACTTC. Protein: CASSGDTGGGEQYF. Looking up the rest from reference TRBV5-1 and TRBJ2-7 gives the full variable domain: KAGVTQTPRYLIKTRGQQVTLSCSPISGHRSVSWYQQTPGQGLQFLFEYFSETQRNKGNFPGRFSGRQFSNSRSEMNVSTLELGDSALYLCASSGDTGGGEQYFGPGTRLTVT.

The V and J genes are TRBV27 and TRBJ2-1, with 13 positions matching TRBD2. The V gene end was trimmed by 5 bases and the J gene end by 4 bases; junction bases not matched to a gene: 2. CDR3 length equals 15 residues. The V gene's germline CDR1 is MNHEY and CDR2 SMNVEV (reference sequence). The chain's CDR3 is CASSPTSGRYNEQFF. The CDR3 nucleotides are TGTGCCAGCAGTCCGACTAGCGGGAGGTACAATGAGCAGTTCTTC.

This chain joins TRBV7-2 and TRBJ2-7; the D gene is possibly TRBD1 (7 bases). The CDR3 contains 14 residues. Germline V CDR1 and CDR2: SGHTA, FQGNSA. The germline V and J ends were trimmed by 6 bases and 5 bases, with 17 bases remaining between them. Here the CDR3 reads CASRIGQEGDEQYF. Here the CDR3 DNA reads TGTGCCAGCAGAATCGGACAGGAGGGGGACGAGCAGTACTTC. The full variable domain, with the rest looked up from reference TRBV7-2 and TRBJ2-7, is GAGVSQSPSNKVTEKGKDVELRCDPISGHTALYWYRQSLGQGLEFLIYFQGNSAPDKSGLPSDRFSAERTGGSVSTLTIQRTQQEDSAVYLCASRIGQEGDEQYFGPGTRLTVT.

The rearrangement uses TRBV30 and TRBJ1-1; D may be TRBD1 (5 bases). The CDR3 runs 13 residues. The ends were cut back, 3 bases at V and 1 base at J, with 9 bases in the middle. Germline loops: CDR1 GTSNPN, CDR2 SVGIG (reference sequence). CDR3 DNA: TGTGCCTGGAGCGCTACAGGGAACACTGAAGCTTTCTTT. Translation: CAWSATGNTEAFF.

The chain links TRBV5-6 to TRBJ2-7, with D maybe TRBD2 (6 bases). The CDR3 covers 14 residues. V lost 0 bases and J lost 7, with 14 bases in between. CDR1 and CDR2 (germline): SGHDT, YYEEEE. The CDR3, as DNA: TGTGCCAGCAGCTTGGGGGGGGACTTTTGGGAGCAGTACTTC. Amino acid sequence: CASSLGGDFWEQYF.

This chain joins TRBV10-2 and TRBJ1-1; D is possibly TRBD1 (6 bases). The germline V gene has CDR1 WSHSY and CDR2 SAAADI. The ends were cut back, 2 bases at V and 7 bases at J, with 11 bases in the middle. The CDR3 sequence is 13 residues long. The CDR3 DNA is TGCGCCAGCAGTGAGCGACAGGCTATTGAAGCTTTCTTT. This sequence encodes CASSERQAIEAFF.

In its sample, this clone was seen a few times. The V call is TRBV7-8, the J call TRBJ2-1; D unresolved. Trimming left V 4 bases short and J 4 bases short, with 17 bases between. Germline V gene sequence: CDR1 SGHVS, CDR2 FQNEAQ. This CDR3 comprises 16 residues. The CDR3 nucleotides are TGTGCCAGCAGCTCCCCGACTCTTCCCTATTACAATGAGCAGTTCTTC. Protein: CASSSPTLPYYNEQFF.

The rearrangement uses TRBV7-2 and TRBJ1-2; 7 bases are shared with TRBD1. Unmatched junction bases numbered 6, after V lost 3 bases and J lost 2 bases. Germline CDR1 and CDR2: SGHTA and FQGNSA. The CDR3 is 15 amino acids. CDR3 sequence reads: CASSFSRGPNYGYTF. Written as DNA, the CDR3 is TGTGCCAGCAGCTTTAGTAGGGGGCCCAACTATGGCTACACCTTC.

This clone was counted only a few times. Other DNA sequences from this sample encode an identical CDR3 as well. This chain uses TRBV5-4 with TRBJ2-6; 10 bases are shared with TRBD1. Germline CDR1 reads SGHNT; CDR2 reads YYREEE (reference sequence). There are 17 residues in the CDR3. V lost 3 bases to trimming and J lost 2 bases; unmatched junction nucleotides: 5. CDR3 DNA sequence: TGTGCCAGCAGCTCACCTGGACAGGGGGCTGGGGCCAACGTCCTGACTTTC. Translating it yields CASSSPGQGAGANVLTF.

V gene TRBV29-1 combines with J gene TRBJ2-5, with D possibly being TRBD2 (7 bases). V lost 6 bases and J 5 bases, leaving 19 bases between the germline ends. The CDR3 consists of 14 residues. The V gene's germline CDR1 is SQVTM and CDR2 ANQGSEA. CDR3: CSVGASGQSETQYF. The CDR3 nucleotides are TGCAGCGTGGGGGCTAGCGGACAGTCGGAGACCCAGTACTTC. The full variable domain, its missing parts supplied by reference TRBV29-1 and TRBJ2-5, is SAVISQKPSRDICQRGTSLTIQCQVDSQVTMMFWYRQQPGQSLTLIATANQGSEATYESGFVIDKFPISRPNLTFSTLTVSNMSPEDSSIYLCSVGASGQSETQYFGPGTRLLVL.